Listed below are T cell receptor beta chains from one sample, sequenced in a study of blood T cell repertoires in COVID-19. The data were produced by immunoSEQ multiplex PCR, yet TCRdb's version contains in-frame clones alone and is incomplete. The data show 60,000 to 95,000 clones, about nine tenths seen once. Sequences were obtained from peripheral blood. The receptors shown here come from a woman aged 50 to 60 with acute or convalescent COVID-19. Both conserved end residues are trimmed from each CDR3. Clone size is given for some rows only: seen once, a few or many times, or a class if the clone is expanded.

v_call	clone_size	j_call	cdr3_aa
TRBV5-1	.	TRBJ2-7	ASSLGSAFSYEQY
TRBV28	.	TRBJ1-6	ASRRSDRMNSPLH
TRBV2	once	TRBJ1-1	ASSNLDRAGTEAF
TRBV30	.	TRBJ1-3	AWNPGGDFGNTIY
TRBV9	.	TRBJ2-3	ASSTHPGQADTQY
TRBV30	.	TRBJ1-5	AWSPTDRGQAQPQH
TRBV21-1	.	TRBJ2-3	ASSKEQITDTQY
TRBV2	.	TRBJ2-5	ASTLRETQY
TRBV27	.	TRBJ1-6	ASSFIERDSPLH
TRBV27	.	TRBJ1-2	ASSSPSVQGSIYGYT
TRBV24-1	.	TRBJ1-2	ATSRDSNYGYT
TRBV5-4	.	TRBJ2-1	ASSLGTRPDNEQF
TRBV9	.	TRBJ2-5	ASSARSGGETQY
TRBV7-4	.	TRBJ2-1	ASSVPGQREDEQF
TRBV19	.	TRBJ1-4	ASSILGQGGLSEKLF
TRBV6-5	few	TRBJ2-1	ASSRRESYNEQF
TRBV20-1	once	TRBJ2-3	SASRGGRAVDTQY